Each of the 3 T cell receptor beta chains below was sequenced from the same sample in a study of blood T cell repertoires in COVID-19. The repertoire was sequenced with immunoSEQ multiplex PCR; TCRdb's copy has only in-frame clones and lacks some. The data hold 250,000 or so clones, with 70% to 90% observed a single time. The material sequenced was PBMCs or T cells enriched from blood (not recorded which). The receptors were sampled from a man aged 25 to 40 who had recovered from COVID-19.

This chain connects TRBV7-9 to TRBJ1-2; a weak D match, TRBD1 (6 bases). Germline loops: CDR1 SEHNR, CDR2 FQNEAQ (reference sequence). V gave up 4 bases and J gave up 0 bases, with 15 bases separating them. The CDR3 is 16 amino acids. The DNA for the CDR3 is TGTGCCAGCAGCTCATACCGGGACATCTCTAACTATGGCTACACCTTC. Its protein is CASSSYRDISNYGYTF.

This clone was recorded a few times. J is TRBJ2-1 and V is TRBV5-4; tentative D call: TRBD2 (6 bases). Per germline, CDR1 SGHNT and CDR2 YYREEE (reference sequence). V dropped 2 bases and J dropped 8 bases, with 17 bases sitting between them. The CDR3 spans 15 residues. Written as DNA, the CDR3 is TGTGCCAGCAGCTTTGAGACTAGTGGTCGCCATGAGCAGTTCTTC. It encodes CASSFETSGRHEQFF.

The chain carries TRBV5-8 and TRBJ2-7; 9 bases match TRBD1. The CDR3 totals 18 residues. V shed 2 bases and J 2 bases; nucleotides not matched to a gene: 14. CDR1 is SGHTS, CDR2 YDEGEE, per germline. Written as DNA, the CDR3 is TGTGCCAGCAGCTTAAGGAACCTTGACAGGGGGAACCCCTACGAGCAGTACTTC. Protein sequence: CASSLRNLDRGNPYEQYF.